Shown below are 25 T cell receptor beta chains from a single sample sequenced in a study of naive and memory T cell subsets. An equimolar mix of two oligonucleotides served as the beta constant-region primer for TRBC1 and TRBC2. TCRdb reanalysed the UMI-ligation and nested PCR reads using MiXCR and keeps one entry per CDR3 protein. The sample consists of about 150,000 distinct CDR3 sequences, over 15% of them appearing once. Sequenced input: naive CD4+ T cells from blood. Receptor source: a human donor in good health.

CDR3 amino acids: CASSLDGRGDTEAFF. DNA for the CDR3: TGTGCCAGCAGCTTAGATGGCAGGGGGGACACTGAAGCTTTCTTT. This rearrangement joins TRBV7-2 to TRBJ1-1, with TRBD1 matching 7 bases. The germline gives CDR1 SGHTA, CDR2 FQGNSA. The CDR3 is made up of 15 amino acids. The V gene end was trimmed by 1 base and the J gene end by 3 bases; junction bases not matched to a gene: 5.

This rearrangement joins TRBV7-9 to TRBJ2-7; 9 bases align to TRBD2. Germline assignment: CDR1 SEHNR and CDR2 FQNEAQ (reference sequence). This CDR3 has 14 amino acids. The J segment lost 7 bases and the V segment lost 5 bases, leaving 9 bases of the junction unmatched. Written as DNA, the CDR3 is TGTGCCAGCAGCCAATTAGCGGGAGTGGCTGAGCAGTACTTC. Its translation is CASSQLAGVAEQYF.

There are a few counts of this clonotype. V is TRBV21-1 and J is TRBJ2-7; TRBD2 is taken as the D call from the table, unchecked against the DNA. TRBV21-1 is tagged as a pseudogene. This CDR3 spans 18 amino acids. CDR3 coding DNA: TGTGCCAGCAGCACCTACCCTCCCGGGTTGAGCGGGAGGGTCGGGCAGTACTTC. Translation: CASSTYPPGLSGRVGQYF.

The sample holds a few counts of this clonotype. This chain links TRBV25-1 with TRBJ2-7, with D unresolved. Germline loops: CDR1 MGHDK, CDR2 SYGVNS. The length of the CDR3 is 17 residues. V gave up 0 bases and J gave up 4 bases, with 19 bases separating them. This chain's CDR3 is CASSEYYYSRSWYEQYF. For the CDR3, the DNA is TGTGCCAGCAGTGAATATTATTACTCCAGGTCGTGGTACGAGCAGTACTTC.

The genes are TRBV29-1 and TRBJ2-3; TRBD2 matches at 10 bases. Trimming removed 6 bases from V and 2 bases from J; junction bases left unmatched: 11. The germline V gene has CDR1 SQVTM and CDR2 ANQGSEA. The CDR3 sequence is 16 residues long. CDR3 in DNA: TGCAGCGTGGGCCGTACTAGCGGGATCATCACAGATACGCAGTATTTT. Encoded protein: CSVGRTSGIITDTQYF.

This clonotype was seen a handful of times. The chain couples TRBV28 to TRBJ2-4; D is uncertain. The CDR3 totals 15 residues. The germline V and J ends were trimmed by 1 base and 0 bases, with 7 bases remaining between them. CDR1 is MDHEN, CDR2 SYDVKM, per germline. Here the CDR3 DNA reads TGTGCCAGCAGTTTATCTGGGCTAGCCAAAAACATTCAGTACTTC. It codes for CASSLSGLAKNIQYF. The complete variable domain, with remaining parts taken from reference TRBV28 and TRBJ2-4, reads DVKVTQSSRYLVKRTGEKVFLECVQDMDHENMFWYRQDPGLGLRLIYFSYDVKMKEKGDIPEGYSVSREKKERFSLILESASTNQTSMYLCASSLSGLAKNIQYFGAGTRLSVL.

At least ten counts were recorded for this clonotype. This chain joins TRBV18 and TRBJ2-7; 8 bases map to TRBD1. The CDR3 consists of 14 residues. J was trimmed by 0 bases and V by 2 bases; bases with no gene match: 0. CDR1 and CDR2 (germline): KGHSH, LQKENI. The CDR3 loop is CASSPGTGSYEQYF. CDR3 nucleotide sequence: TGTGCCAGCTCACCAGGGACAGGCTCCTACGAGCAGTACTTC.

This clonotype was counted between two and nine times. This chain links TRBV28 with TRBJ2-3; D may match TRBD1 or TRBD2 (5 bases each). Trimming shortened V by 4 bases and J by 1 base, and 15 bases separated the two germline ends. Germline V gene sequence: CDR1 MDHEN, CDR2 SYDVKM. The CDR3 loop spans 16 amino acids. This CDR3 reads CASSSAGALGTDTQYF. In nucleotides, the CDR3 is TGTGCCAGCAGTTCCGCCGGGGCTCTAGGCACAGATACGCAGTATTTT. The full variable domain, with the rest looked up from reference TRBV28 and TRBJ2-3, is DVKVTQSSRYLVKRTGEKVFLECVQDMDHENMFWYRQDPGLGLRLIYFSYDVKMKEKGDIPEGYSVSREKKERFSLILESASTNQTSMYLCASSSAGALGTDTQYFGPGTRLTVL.

Many counts were recorded for this clonotype. In DNA form, the CDR3 reads TGTGCCAGCAGTTTAGTGCGAAGGGGTCGAGGAGATACGCAGTATTTT. Protein product: CASSLVRRGRGDTQYF. The chain employs TRBV12-3 or TRBV12-4 and TRBJ2-3; D is possibly TRBD1 (5 bases). Trimming cost V 1 base and J 5 bases, with 16 bases left between them. The CDR3 has 16 residues.

The J gene is TRBJ2-3, the V gene TRBV6-1; 13 bases are shared with TRBD2. J lost 5 bases, V lost 7 bases, and 6 bases had no gene match. Germline assignment: CDR1 MNHNS and CDR2 SASEGT. CDR3 length equals 15 residues. CDR3 nucleotide sequence: TGTGCCAGCAACGAAGGGACTAGCGGGAAAGATACGCAGTATTTT. This codes for CASNEGTSGKDTQYF.

The rearrangement joins TRBV3-1 to TRBJ2-7; 8 nucleotides line up with TRBD1. The V gene end was trimmed by 4 bases and the J gene end by 0 bases; junction bases not matched to a gene: 11. The CDR3 sequence is 17 residues long. Germline assignment: CDR1 LGHDT and CDR2 YNNKEL (reference sequence). The CDR3 DNA sequence: TGTGCCAGCAGCCGCCCCGCGCCAGGGGGCCCCTCCTACGAGCAGTACTTC. Protein: CASSRPAPGGPSYEQYF.

This chain connects TRBV24-1 to TRBJ1-1, with D possibly TRBD1 on 5 matching bases. Per germline, CDR1 KGHDR and CDR2 SFDVKD. The CDR3 covers 16 residues. V lost 1 base, J lost 0 bases, and 11 bases lay in between. The CDR3 spells CATSDFRQRMNTEAFF. The CDR3 DNA reads TGTGCCACCAGTGATTTTCGACAGCGGATGAACACTGAAGCTTTCTTT.

The V and J genes are TRBV12-3 or TRBV12-4 and TRBJ1-4; unclear D gene. Trimming removed 1 base at V and 2 bases at J, with 11 bases between. The CDR3 extends over 16 amino acids. CDR3 sequence: CASSLEKGSTNEKLFF. As DNA, the CDR3 is TGTGCCAGCAGTTTAGAAAAGGGTTCGACTAATGAAAAACTGTTTTTT.

J is TRBJ2-5 and V is TRBV27; possibly TRBD1 for D (5 bases). Germline CDR1 and CDR2: MNHEY and SMNVEV (reference sequence). This CDR3 comprises 17 residues. The V end was cut by 1 base, the J end by 5 bases, with 20 bases between. The CDR3 coding sequence is TGTGCCAGCAGTTTATATGGTGGGGCCGGCAGTCGGGAGACCCAGTACTTC. Translated, it gives CASSLYGGAGSRETQYF.

The chain is built from TRBV6-5 and TRBJ2-3, with 8 bases that match TRBD1. The germline V gene encodes CDR1 MNHEY and CDR2 SVGAGI. The length of the CDR3 is 16 residues. After removal of 8 bases from V and 3 bases from J, the junction contained 13 bases not matched to a gene. This chain's CDR3 is CASRVSRGQGTDTQYF. Written as DNA, the CDR3 is TGTGCCAGCCGAGTCTCCAGGGGGCAGGGAACAGATACGCAGTATTTT.

The rearrangement links TRBV7-2 to TRBJ2-3, with D possibly being TRBD1 or TRBD2 (5 bases each). The CDR3 totals 13 residues. Trimming removed 2 bases at V and 5 bases at J, with 8 bases between. Germline V lookup: CDR1 SGHTA, CDR2 FQGNSA. The CDR3 region has the DNA TGTGCCAGCAGCTTACGAGGGGTAGATACGCAGTATTTT. Translated: CASSLRGVDTQYF.

V is TRBV4-1 and J is TRBJ2-3; D unclear. The CDR3 is 15 residues long. Germline CDR1 reads MGHRA; CDR2 reads YSYEKL. The germline V and J ends were trimmed by 1 base and 0 bases, with 8 bases remaining between them. CDR3 sequence reads: CASSQGQTSTDTQYF. The CDR3, as DNA: TGCGCCAGCAGCCAAGGGCAGACCAGCACAGATACGCAGTATTTT.

The chain combines TRBV20-1 with TRBJ1-4; the match to TRBD1 covers 9 bases. Germline V gives CDR1 DFQATT, CDR2 SNEGSKA (reference sequence). This CDR3 has 14 residues. V gave up 5 bases and J gave up 7 bases; unmatched junction bases: 8. The CDR3 reads CSARRDRVPEKLFF. CDR3 coding DNA: TGCAGTGCTCGACGGGACAGGGTCCCTGAAAAACTGTTTTTT.

This clonotype was counted a few times. This chain connects TRBV6-6 to TRBJ1-2, with TRBD1 matching 8 bases. V was clipped by 2 bases and J by 6 bases; unmatched bases: 5. The CDR3 spans 14 residues. CDR1 and CDR2 (germline): MNHNY, SVGAGI (reference sequence). CDR3 DNA sequence: TGTGCCAGCAGTTACAGGGGACAGGAAGATGGCTACACCTTC. It is translated as CASSYRGQEDGYTF.

The rearrangement joins TRBV20-1 to TRBJ2-2; D gene ambiguous. The V and J ends lost 3 bases and 2 bases respectively, with 4 bases between them. The CDR3 is 12 amino acids. Germline assignment: CDR1 DFQATT and CDR2 SNEGSKA (reference sequence). The CDR3 is CSASFNTGELFF. CDR3 coding DNA: TGCAGTGCTAGCTTCAACACCGGGGAGCTGTTTTTT.

The chain employs TRBV29-1 and TRBJ2-7; perhaps TRBD1 as D (5 bases). The length of the CDR3 is 13 residues. Trimming took off 4 bases at V and 9 bases at J, with 19 bases between the two ends. Germline V gives CDR1 SQVTM, CDR2 ANQGSEA. The CDR3 coding sequence is TGCAGCGTTGCAACAGGTACCACGAAGGTGCAGTACTTC. Encoded protein: CSVATGTTKVQYF.

The J gene is TRBJ2-7, the V gene TRBV12-3 or TRBV12-4, with D tentatively TRBD1 (6 bases). V shed 5 bases and J shed 0 bases, with 14 bases lying between them. CDR3 size: 15 residues. CDR3 nucleotides: TGTGCCAGCAGTCCTGACAGGAAATTCTCCTACGAGCAGTACTTC. Its translation: CASSPDRKFSYEQYF.

This chain connects TRBV5-1 to TRBJ2-5, with 7 bases lining up with TRBD2. The CDR3 has 16 residues. Germline CDR1 and CDR2: SGHRS and YFSETQ. Trimming at V came to 1 base and at J to 2 bases, leaving 8 bases not matched to a gene. The CDR3 nucleotides are TGCGCCAGCAGCTTGTGGGGCGGGAGTGATCAAGAGACCCAGTACTTC. Its translation: CASSLWGGSDQETQYF.

The gene calls are TRBV5-1 and TRBJ2-7, with 8 bases identical to TRBD1. This CDR3 has 17 amino acids. Looked up from germline, CDR1 is SGHRS and CDR2 is YFSETQ. Losses at the gene ends were 4 bases for V and 2 bases for J; bases not matched to a gene: 14. For the CDR3, the DNA is TGCGCCAGCAGCGGCGCCCCAGGGGGCCGCATGCCCTACGAGCAGTACTTC. Residues: CASSGAPGGRMPYEQYF.

Ten or more counts support this clonotype. V usage is TRBV13 and J usage is TRBJ1-4; TRBD1 is a possible D gene (5 bases). The CDR3 spans 14 residues. Germline CDR1 PRHDT, CDR2 FYEKMQ (reference sequence). Trimming left V 0 bases short and J 3 bases short, with 5 bases between. CDR3 sequence reads: CASSLGTANEKLFF. The CDR3 nucleotides read TGTGCCAGCAGCTTAGGGACAGCTAATGAAAAACTGTTTTTT.